The TCR beta chain described here comes from a study of tumor-infiltrating lymphocytes in primary liver carcinoma. Between about 17 and 34 mg of unsorted bulk tissue served as the source from which RNA and DNA were co-extracted. Total RNA (around 0.45 ug) served as template for TCR beta cDNA synthesis primed by a constant-region primer. Three-round nested multiplex PCR performed with slightly modified ARM-PCR produced the TCR beta libraries. The first two PCR rounds used TRBV1-TRBV30 primers with a Cbeta primer, 10 cycles each. MiXCR was run by TCRdb on the multiplex PCR reads, yielding one entry per CDR3 protein. The sample carries more than 45,000 distinct CDR3 sequences, about 80% recorded once. The germline V gene encodes CDR1 DFQATT and CDR2 SNEGSKA (reference sequence). Deletions cut 3 bases from V and 2 bases from J, with 10 bases between. This CDR3 contains 13 residues.

J is TRBJ2-5 and V is TRBV20-1, with a tentative D call TRBD1 (5 bases). This TCR was sampled from a middle-aged man with primary liver carcinoma and hepatitis B virus infection. Input material: liver tumor tissue from sampling region 3. Subset denoted: tumor region T3, left-lateral pole. CDR3 loop: CSASDSLQETQYF. The CDR3 DNA is TGCAGTGCTAGTGACAGCCTGCAAGAGACCCAGTACTTC.